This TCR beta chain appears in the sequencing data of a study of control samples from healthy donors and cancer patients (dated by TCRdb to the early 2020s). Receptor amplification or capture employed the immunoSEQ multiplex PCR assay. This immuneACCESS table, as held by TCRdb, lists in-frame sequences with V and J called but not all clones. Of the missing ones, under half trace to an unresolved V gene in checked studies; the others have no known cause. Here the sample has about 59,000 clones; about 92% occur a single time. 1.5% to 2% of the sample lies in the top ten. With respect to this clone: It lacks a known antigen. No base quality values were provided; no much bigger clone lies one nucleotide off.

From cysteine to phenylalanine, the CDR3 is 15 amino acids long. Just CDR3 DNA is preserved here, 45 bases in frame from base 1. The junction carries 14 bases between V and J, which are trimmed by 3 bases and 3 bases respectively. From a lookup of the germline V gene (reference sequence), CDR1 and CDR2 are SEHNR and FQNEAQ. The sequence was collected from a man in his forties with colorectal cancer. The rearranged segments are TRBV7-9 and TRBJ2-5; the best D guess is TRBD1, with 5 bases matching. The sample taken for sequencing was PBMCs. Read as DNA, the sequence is TGTGCCAGCAGCTTGGGCAGGGCTTACGAAGAGACCCAGTACTTC. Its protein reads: CASSLGRAYEETQYF.